One sample yielded the 24 T cell receptor beta chains listed below, sequenced in a study of shared clonotypes between healthy human individuals. The repertoire was sequenced with immunoSEQ multiplex PCR; TCRdb's copy has only in-frame clones and lacks some. This table holds over a million clones, 70% to 80% found once. Sequencing used memory CD4+ T cells from PBMCs. Subset in this sample: CD45RA-negative fraction. The receptors stem from a man between 18 and 35 years old in good health. Some clones in this sample may be carry-over from other donors' samples.

V usage is TRBV27 and J usage is TRBJ1-1; no reliable D call. Trimming took 5 bases from V and 7 from J, leaving 14 bases between them. Germline CDR1 reads MNHEY; CDR2 reads SMNVEV (reference sequence). The CDR3 sequence is 13 residues long. The CDR3 spells CASSAGPVREAFF. DNA for the CDR3: TGTGCCAGCAGTGCAGGCCCCGTGCGTGAAGCTTTCTTT.

V gene TRBV19 combines with J gene TRBJ1-3, with 11 nucleotides matching TRBD1. Germline loops: CDR1 LNHDA, CDR2 SQIVND (reference sequence). The J segment lost 4 bases and the V segment lost 7 bases, leaving 6 bases of the junction unmatched. The CDR3 length is 15 residues. The CDR3 bases are TGTGCCAGTACCCGGACAGGGGGCGAGGGAAACACCATATATTTT. Translation: CASTRTGGEGNTIYF.

This chain joins TRBV5-1 and TRBJ2-1, with 13 bases that match TRBD2. With 6 bases clipped from V and 6 bases from J, the junction kept 6 bases outside the gene matches. This CDR3 is built from 15 residues. CDR1 and CDR2 (germline): SGHRS, YFSETQ. CDR3 nucleotide sequence: TGCGCCAGCACCCGGACTAGCGGGAGCATCAATGAGCAGTTCTTC. Translation: CASTRTSGSINEQFF.

This clone has just one count. Other DNA sequences in the sample encode the same CDR3. This chain links TRBV27 with TRBJ2-3; D tentatively fits TRBD1 or TRBD2 (5 bases each). The germline V gene encodes CDR1 MNHEY and CDR2 SMNVEV (reference sequence). The CDR3 spans 15 residues. V lost 0 bases to trimming and J lost 1 base, with 8 bases between them. The CDR3 nucleotides read TGTGCCAGCAGTTTATCGAGGGGCGGCACAGATACGCAGTATTTT. Encoded protein: CASSLSRGGTDTQYF.

This rearrangement joins TRBV19 to TRBJ2-7, with 7 bases lining up with TRBD1. Trimming took 2 bases from V and 6 from J; bases not matched to a gene: 10. From germline, CDR1 is LNHDA and CDR2 SQIVND (reference sequence). The CDR3 is 15 amino acids. The CDR3 region has the DNA TGTGCCAGTAGTATACGCCAGTCCAACAGGGGCGAGCAGTACTTC. Translating it yields CASSIRQSNRGEQYF.

The rearrangement joins TRBV19 to TRBJ2-2; 9 bases fit TRBD1. CDR1 and CDR2 (germline): LNHDA, SQIVND (reference sequence). V lost 8 bases and J lost 7; bases outside the gene matches: 8. The CDR3 loop spans 14 amino acids. The CDR3 sequence: CASVNRGPDGELFF. The CDR3 DNA reads as TGTGCCAGTGTGAACAGGGGGCCCGACGGGGAGCTGTTTTTT.

This clone was detected a few times. This sequence joins TRBV28 and TRBJ1-1; D gene uncertain. CDR3 length equals 14 residues. Germline V lookup: CDR1 MDHEN, CDR2 SYDVKM. V was clipped by 6 bases and J by 0 bases, with 11 bases between them. The CDR3 DNA reads as TGTGCCAGCAGGATCTTTGGGGTGAACACTGAAGCTTTCTTT. Translating it yields CASRIFGVNTEAFF.

This chain joins TRBV25-1 and TRBJ1-1; D is ambiguous. This CDR3 comprises 13 residues. V was shortened by 7 bases and J by 2 bases, with 11 bases between the two germline ends. Per germline, CDR1 MGHDK and CDR2 SYGVNS. The CDR3 spells CASTPGLNTEAFF. For the CDR3, the DNA is TGTGCCAGCACTCCCGGATTAAACACTGAAGCTTTCTTT.

J is TRBJ1-1 and V is TRBV4-3; TRBD1 is a possible D gene (5 bases). Germline V gene lookup returns CDR1 LGHNA and CDR2 YSLEER. This CDR3 region has 13 residues. The ends were cut back, 3 bases at V and 7 bases at J, with 12 bases in the middle. CDR3 nucleotide sequence: TGCGCCAGCAGCCAGGGGGGAATGGATGAAGCTTTCTTT. It specifies CASSQGGMDEAFF.

This chain uses TRBV25-1 with TRBJ2-1, with D possibly matching TRBD1 (5 bases). The CDR3 consists of 11 residues. The germline CDR1 and CDR2 sequences are MGHDK and SYGVNS. Between the trimmed V and J ends, which lost 8 bases and 6 bases, there was a span of 8 bases. The CDR3, as DNA: TGTGCCAGCTCTAGGGGCAATGAGCAGTTCTTC. It translates to CASSRGNEQFF. Full variable domain (missing parts from reference TRBV25-1 and TRBJ2-1): EADIYQTPRYLVIGTGKKITLECSQTMGHDKMYWYQQDPGMELHLIHYSYGVNSTEKGDLSSESTVSRIRTEHFPLTLESARPSHTSQYLCASSRGNEQFFGPGTRLTVL.

The chain is built from TRBV29-1 and TRBJ2-2; 9 bases match TRBD2. The CDR3 contains 16 residues. The ends lost 8 bases at V and 5 bases at J; junction bases unmatched: 15. CDR1 and CDR2 from the germline V gene are SQVTM and ANQGSEA. The CDR3 DNA reads TGCAGCTGCTCCCCCTTGGGTGCGGGAGGGACCGGGGAGCTGTTTTTT. Translation gives CSCSPLGAGGTGELFF.

The chain employs TRBV5-1 and TRBJ2-7; TRBD2 matches 12 bases. Unmatched junction bases numbered 2, after V lost 1 base and J lost 3 bases. There are 15 residues in the CDR3. Germline V CDR1 and CDR2: SGHRS, YFSETQ. The CDR3 region is CASSLMTSGSYEQYF. CDR3 coding DNA: TGCGCCAGCAGCTTGATGACTAGCGGGAGCTACGAGCAGTACTTC.

This clone was observed a single time. The CDR3 spells CASSQDRTRKQETQYF. In nucleotides, the CDR3 is TGCGCCAGCAGCCAAGATAGGACAAGAAAGCAAGAGACCCAGTACTTC. The chain couples TRBV4-1 to TRBJ2-5, with D possibly being TRBD1 (5 bases). The CDR3 has 16 residues. CDR1 is MGHRA and CDR2 is YSYEKL in the germline V gene. Trimming stripped 0 bases from V and 2 bases from J, with 13 bases between.

The chain combines TRBV7-9 with TRBJ2-7; the match to TRBD2 covers 9 bases. The CDR3 is 17 residues long. The ends lost 4 bases at V and 3 bases at J; junction bases unmatched: 13. Germline CDR1 reads SEHNR; CDR2 reads FQNEAQ (reference sequence). The chain's CDR3 is CASSSTWNSGSFYEQYF. The CDR3 DNA reads as TGTGCCAGCAGCTCCACATGGAATAGCGGGAGTTTCTACGAGCAGTACTTC.

The gene calls are TRBV5-1 and TRBJ1-2; D is undetermined. CDR3 length: 13 amino acids. The ends were cut back, 0 bases at V and 3 bases at J, with 6 bases in the middle. Germline-derived CDR1 and CDR2 are SGHRS and YFSETQ. The CDR3 protein is CASSLDKHYGYTF. CDR3 DNA: TGCGCCAGCAGCTTGGACAAACACTATGGCTACACCTTC.

J is TRBJ2-7 and V is TRBV18; 7 positions match TRBD1. The CDR3 runs 13 residues. Germline-derived CDR1 and CDR2 are KGHSH and LQKENI. V was clipped by 0 bases and J by 7 bases; unmatched bases: 3. In DNA form, the CDR3 reads TGTGCCAGCTCACCACCAGGGGGCGCGGAGCAGTACTTC. It encodes CASSPPGGAEQYF.

Only one count was recorded for this clone. The chain is built from TRBV7-3 and TRBJ2-3, with D possibly TRBD2 on 5 matching bases. This CDR3 has 15 residues. Looked up from germline, CDR1 is SGHTA and CDR2 is FQGTGA. Trimming took off 5 bases at V and 0 bases at J, with 12 bases between the two ends. The CDR3 sequence: CASSLGSGSTDTQYF. CDR3 DNA sequence: TGTGCCAGCAGCCTGGGTTCGGGGAGCACAGATACGCAGTATTTT. Full variable domain (remainder filled in from reference TRBV7-3 and TRBJ2-3): GAGVSQTPSNKVTEKGKYVELRCDPISGHTALYWYRQSLGQGPEFLIYFQGTGAADDSGLPNDRFFAVRPEGSVSTLKIQRTERGDSAVYLCASSLGSGSTDTQYFGPGTRLTVL.

Comments on this clone: The same CDR3 is also encoded by other DNA sequences in this sample. The CDR3 DNA is TGTGCCAGCAGTTACTCGGGCGGCAGTACCTACGAGCAGTACTTC. Its protein product is CASSYSGGSTYEQYF. The J gene is TRBJ2-7, the V gene TRBV6-6; D remains ambiguous. The germline V gene has CDR1 MNHNY and CDR2 SVGAGI (reference sequence). V shed 0 bases and J shed 2 bases, with 11 bases lying between them. CDR3 length equals 15 residues.

The chain uses TRBV19 and TRBJ2-5; 7 bases match TRBD2. The germline V gene has CDR1 LNHDA and CDR2 SQIVND (reference sequence). CDR3 length equals 13 residues. The V segment lost 3 bases and the J segment 4 bases; nucleotides outside the gene matches: 2. Here the CDR3 DNA reads TGTGCCAGTAGTATGCGGGAGAGAGAGACCCAGTACTTC. It codes for CASSMRERETQYF.

Comments on this clone: Other DNA sequences of this sample code for an identical CDR3. Written as DNA, the CDR3 is TGTGCCAGCAGTCCTGGAGGGACAGGGGGCAACGAGCAGTACTTC. As protein: CASSPGGTGGNEQYF. V usage is TRBV28 and J usage is TRBJ2-7, with TRBD1 matching over 12 bases. The V and J ends lost 5 bases and 5 bases, in that order; junction bases with no gene match: 7. The germline CDR1 and CDR2 sequences are MDHEN and SYDVKM. The CDR3 runs 15 residues.

J is TRBJ2-5 and V is TRBV29-1; TRBD2 matches at 7 bases. CDR3 size: 14 residues. V trimming: 6 bases; J trimming: 2 bases; junction bases outside the gene matches: 9. Per the germline V gene, CDR1 is SQVTM and CDR2 is ANQGSEA. The CDR3 reads CSVGEAGLQETQYF. The CDR3 bases are TGCAGCGTCGGGGAAGCGGGGTTACAAGAGACCCAGTACTTC.

Comments on this clone: This same CDR3 is encoded by further DNA sequences in the sample. The gene calls are TRBV6-5 and TRBJ1-5; D not resolved. Germline lookup yields CDR1 MNHEY and CDR2 SVGAGI. Trimming took off 0 bases at V and 2 bases at J, with 2 bases between the two ends. The CDR3 totals 13 residues. The CDR3 region has the DNA TGTGCCAGCAGTTACTCGCGCAATCAGCCCCAGCATTTT. Translated: CASSYSRNQPQHF.

On this clone: Other DNA sequences from this sample encode an identical CDR3 as well. The V call is TRBV15, the J call TRBJ2-7, with D maybe TRBD2 (5 bases). V was pared by 0 bases and J by 1 base, with 13 bases between. This CDR3 contains 16 residues. In germline, CDR1 is LNHNV, CDR2 YYDKDF (reference sequence). The DNA for the CDR3 is TGTGCCACCAGCAGAGATGGCGGAACGGGATCCTACGAGCAGTACTTC. This gives the protein CATSRDGGTGSYEQYF.

This chain links TRBV5-1 with TRBJ2-6; perhaps TRBD2 as D (6 bases). Germline CDR1 is SGHRS and CDR2 is YFSETQ. V was clipped by 2 bases and J by 2 bases, with 11 bases between them. This CDR3 contains 16 residues. The CDR3 DNA sequence: TGCGCCAGCAGCTTAACCGGGACTGCTGGGGCCAACGTCCTGACTTTC. Amino acids: CASSLTGTAGANVLTF.